This is a list of T cell receptor beta chains from one sample in a study of blood T cell repertoires in COVID-19. This table comes from immunoSEQ multiplex PCR, and its TCRdb copy is limited to in-frame clones, with some not included. The table has almost 20,000 clones, 80% to 90% seen once; the top ten hold roughly 30%. Input material: peripheral blood. The source of these receptors is a human donor with active COVID-19. The donor label of this sample is uncertain. CDR3s include the opening cysteine and the closing phenylalanine or tryptophan. The order of the fields is D gene, clone size, V gene, J gene, CDR3 protein, CDR3 DNA. D genes are given only for firm matches. Rows give clone size only sometimes, using once, few, many, or a class for an expanded clone.

d_gene: TRBD1
abundance: -
v_gene: TRBV29-1
j_gene: TRBJ1-2
CDR3aa: CSAGQDRNYGYTF
CDR3nt: TGCAGCGCCGGACAGGATCGAAACTATGGCTACACCTTC

d_gene: TRBD1
abundance: -
v_gene: TRBV28
j_gene: TRBJ1-5
CDR3aa: CASSLGWTGGGQPQHF
CDR3nt: TGTGCCAGCAGTTTGGGGTGGACAGGGGGCGGTCAGCCCCAGCATTTT

d_gene: TRBD2
abundance: -
v_gene: TRBV7-9
j_gene: TRBJ2-3
CDR3aa: CASSLVGTSGTDTQYF
CDR3nt: TGTGCCAGCAGCTTAGTTGGGACTAGCGGCACAGATACGCAGTATTTT

d_gene: -
abundance: few
v_gene: TRBV5-1
j_gene: TRBJ1-2
CDR3aa: CASSPEPGFGYGYTF
CDR3nt: TGCGCCAGCAGCCCGGAGCCAGGGTTCGGCTATGGCTACACCTTC

d_gene: TRBD1
abundance: -
v_gene: TRBV7-2
j_gene: TRBJ2-7
CDR3aa: CASSLPGQGVGYEQYF
CDR3nt: TGTGCCAGCAGCTTACCGGGACAGGGAGTAGGCTACGAGCAGTACTTC

d_gene: TRBD1
abundance: -
v_gene: TRBV6-6
j_gene: TRBJ2-1
CDR3aa: CASSWDSNEQFF
CDR3nt: TGTGCCAGCAGTTGGGACAGCAATGAGCAGTTCTTC

d_gene: TRBD1
abundance: -
v_gene: TRBV7-8
j_gene: TRBJ2-3
CDR3aa: CASSSRQGSTDTQYF
CDR3nt: TGTGCCAGCAGCTCCCGACAGGGGAGCACAGATACGCAGTATTTT

d_gene: TRBD1
abundance: -
v_gene: TRBV18
j_gene: TRBJ2-3
CDR3aa: CASSPTGATDTQYF
CDR3nt: TGTGCCAGCTCGCCGACAGGGGCCACAGATACGCAGTATTTT

d_gene: TRBD1
abundance: -
v_gene: TRBV27
j_gene: TRBJ2-3
CDR3aa: CASTLGQGVTDTQYF
CDR3nt: TGTGCCAGCACATTGGGACAGGGGGTCACAGATACGCAGTATTTT

d_gene: -
abundance: -
v_gene: TRBV7-3
j_gene: TRBJ2-1
CDR3aa: CASSPEGNEQFF
CDR3nt: TGTGCCAGCAGCCCCGAGGGCAATGAGCAGTTCTTC

d_gene: -
abundance: -
v_gene: TRBV30
j_gene: TRBJ2-3
CDR3aa: CAWSWTGFTDTQYF
CDR3nt: TGTGCCTGGAGTTGGACGGGGTTCACAGATACGCAGTATTTT

d_gene: TRBD2
abundance: -
v_gene: TRBV5-4
j_gene: TRBJ2-3
CDR3aa: CASSHKRDSTDTQYF
CDR3nt: TGTGCCAGCAGCCATAAGCGGGATAGCACAGATACGCAGTATTTT

d_gene: -
abundance: once
v_gene: TRBV19
j_gene: TRBJ1-5
CDR3aa: CASRREQQGRGQPQHF
CDR3nt: TGTGCCAGTAGGCGGGAGCAACAGGGACGGGGTCAGCCCCAGCATTTT

d_gene: -
abundance: once
v_gene: TRBV11-3
j_gene: TRBJ1-2
CDR3aa: CASSLTRDDGYTF
CDR3nt: TGTGCCAGCAGCTTAACCAGGGATGATGGCTACACCTTC

d_gene: TRBD2
abundance: -
v_gene: TRBV5-6
j_gene: TRBJ2-2
CDR3aa: CASSLATGGNTGELFF
CDR3nt: TGTGCCAGCAGCTTGGCTACGGGAGGGAACACCGGGGAGCTGTTTTTT

d_gene: TRBD1
abundance: few
v_gene: TRBV9
j_gene: TRBJ2-7
CDR3aa: CASSTGQGIDEQYF
CDR3nt: TGTGCCAGCAGCACAGGACAGGGCATCGACGAGCAGTACTTC

d_gene: -
abundance: once
v_gene: TRBV7-3
j_gene: TRBJ2-1
CDR3aa: CASSLNGHPYNEQFF
CDR3nt: TGTGCCAGCAGCTTAAACGGACATCCCTACAATGAGCAGTTCTTC

d_gene: -
abundance: -
v_gene: TRBV27
j_gene: TRBJ2-7
CDR3aa: CASSLWPVASYEQYF
CDR3nt: TGTGCCAGCAGTTTATGGCCAGTGGCCTCCTACGAGCAGTACTTC

d_gene: TRBD1
abundance: -
v_gene: TRBV4-3
j_gene: TRBJ2-7
CDR3aa: CASSQDTGQGKYF
CDR3nt: TGCGCCAGCAGCCAAGATACCGGACAGGGGAAGTACTTC

d_gene: TRBD2
abundance: -
v_gene: TRBV5-1
j_gene: TRBJ2-5
CDR3aa: CASSLGTSETRTQYF
CDR3nt: TGCGCCAGCAGCTTGGGGACTAGCGAAACTCGCACCCAGTACTTC

d_gene: TRBD2
abundance: -
v_gene: TRBV27
j_gene: TRBJ2-5
CDR3aa: CASSKAGGRMMQETQYF
CDR3nt: TGTGCCAGCAGCAAAGCGGGGGGCAGAATGATGCAAGAGACCCAGTACTTC

d_gene: TRBD2
abundance: -
v_gene: TRBV3-1/TRBV3-2
j_gene: TRBJ2-7
CDR3aa: CASSRPGTSGMMDEQYF
CDR3nt: TGTGCCAGCAGCCGCCCGGGGACTAGCGGGATGATGGACGAGCAGTACTTC

d_gene: -
abundance: -
v_gene: TRBV2
j_gene: TRBJ2-6
CDR3aa: CASSEGYRGLPVLTF
CDR3nt: TGTGCCAGCAGTGAAGGATACAGGGGACTCCCCGTCCTGACTTTC

d_gene: TRBD2
abundance: -
v_gene: TRBV3-1/TRBV3-2
j_gene: TRBJ2-3
CDR3aa: CASSQALAGAMGTQYF
CDR3nt: TGTGCCAGCAGCCAAGCTCTAGCGGGGGCTATGGGTACGCAGTATTTT

d_gene: TRBD2
abundance: -
v_gene: TRBV11-3
j_gene: TRBJ2-2
CDR3aa: CASSLTGEASGSGELFF
CDR3nt: TGTGCCAGCAGCTTAACCGGGGAGGCTAGCGGGTCCGGGGAGCTGTTTTTT

d_gene: TRBD1
abundance: -
v_gene: TRBV5-6
j_gene: TRBJ1-4
CDR3aa: CASSRRQGNEKLFF
CDR3nt: TGTGCCAGCAGCCGTCGACAGGGTAATGAAAAACTGTTTTTT

d_gene: -
abundance: -
v_gene: TRBV11-2
j_gene: TRBJ1-5
CDR3aa: CASSMAGGNQPQHF
CDR3nt: TGTGCCAGCAGCATGGCAGGGGGCAATCAGCCCCAGCATTTT

d_gene: -
abundance: -
v_gene: TRBV13
j_gene: TRBJ2-2
CDR3aa: CASSLKQGELFF
CDR3nt: TGTGCCAGCAGCTTAAAACAGGGGGAGCTGTTTTTT

d_gene: TRBD2
abundance: -
v_gene: TRBV5-1
j_gene: TRBJ2-1
CDR3aa: CASSLGLAGANNEQFF
CDR3nt: TGCGCCAGCAGCTTGGGTCTAGCGGGGGCGAACAATGAGCAGTTCTTC

d_gene: TRBD1
abundance: -
v_gene: TRBV9
j_gene: TRBJ2-7
CDR3aa: CASSVGGQGAYEQYF
CDR3nt: TGTGCCAGCAGCGTAGGGGGACAGGGGGCCTACGAGCAGTACTTC

d_gene: TRBD1
abundance: -
v_gene: TRBV4-2
j_gene: TRBJ2-7
CDR3aa: CASSQEWTGIYEQYF
CDR3nt: TGTGCCAGCAGCCAAGAGTGGACAGGGATATACGAGCAGTACTTC

d_gene: TRBD2
abundance: -
v_gene: TRBV28
j_gene: TRBJ2-7
CDR3aa: CASSLILAGRLRQQYF
CDR3nt: TGTGCCAGCAGTTTAATACTAGCGGGCCGTTTACGTCAGCAGTACTTC

d_gene: TRBD1
abundance: -
v_gene: TRBV5-6
j_gene: TRBJ1-2
CDR3aa: CASSAGTGYGYTF
CDR3nt: TGTGCCAGCAGCGCCGGGACAGGGTATGGCTACACCTTC

d_gene: -
abundance: hyperexpanded
v_gene: TRBV3-1/TRBV3-2
j_gene: TRBJ2-7
CDR3aa: CASSQEPTRQYF
CDR3nt: TGTGCCAGCAGCCAAGAGCCAACTCGGCAGTACTTC

d_gene: TRBD1
abundance: -
v_gene: TRBV5-4
j_gene: TRBJ1-4
CDR3aa: CASSLEGGAGEKLFF
CDR3nt: TGTGCCAGCAGCTTGGAAGGGGGCGCAGGTGAAAAACTGTTTTTT

d_gene: TRBD2
abundance: once
v_gene: TRBV5-1
j_gene: TRBJ2-5
CDR3aa: CASSPGLRGFQETQYF
CDR3nt: TGCGCCAGCAGCCCCGGTTTGCGGGGGTTTCAAGAGACCCAGTACTTC

d_gene: -
abundance: -
v_gene: TRBV19
j_gene: TRBJ1-2
CDR3aa: CASNRNYGYTF
CDR3nt: TGTGCCAGTAACCGGAACTATGGCTACACCTTC

d_gene: -
abundance: few
v_gene: TRBV7-2
j_gene: TRBJ2-7
CDR3aa: CASSLYLPYEQYF
CDR3nt: TGTGCCAGCAGCTTATACTTGCCCTACGAGCAGTACTTC

d_gene: -
abundance: few
v_gene: TRBV18
j_gene: TRBJ2-7
CDR3aa: CASSPGQQMDYEQYF
CDR3nt: TGTGCCAGCTCTCCCGGACAGCAGATGGATTACGAGCAGTACTTC

d_gene: TRBD1
abundance: -
v_gene: TRBV9
j_gene: TRBJ1-2
CDR3aa: CASGRGQYGYTF
CDR3nt: TGTGCCTCAGGACGGGGACAGTATGGCTACACCTTC

d_gene: -
abundance: -
v_gene: TRBV7-2
j_gene: TRBJ2-7
CDR3aa: CASSESWLARTYEQYF
CDR3nt: TGTGCCAGCAGCGAAAGTTGGCTAGCGCGCACCTACGAGCAGTACTTC

d_gene: -
abundance: few
v_gene: TRBV7-9
j_gene: TRBJ2-7
CDR3aa: CASSPTAGEEQYF
CDR3nt: TGTGCCAGCAGCCCTACGGCTGGAGAGGAGCAGTACTTC

d_gene: TRBD2
abundance: few
v_gene: TRBV15
j_gene: TRBJ2-1
CDR3aa: CATSSPPGTSLVNEQFF
CDR3nt: TGTGCCACCAGCAGTCCCCCCGGGACTAGCTTGGTCAATGAGCAGTTCTTC

d_gene: -
abundance: -
v_gene: TRBV15
j_gene: TRBJ2-3
CDR3aa: CATSRDPTATDTQYF
CDR3nt: TGTGCCACCAGCAGAGATCCTACAGCCACAGATACGCAGTATTTT

d_gene: -
abundance: -
v_gene: TRBV11-3
j_gene: TRBJ2-1
CDR3aa: CASSLEWTAREQFF
CDR3nt: TGTGCCAGCAGCTTAGAATGGACAGCACGAGAGCAGTTCTTC

d_gene: -
abundance: -
v_gene: TRBV19
j_gene: TRBJ2-1
CDR3aa: CASRLDSYNEQFF
CDR3nt: TGTGCCTCTAGGCTGGACTCCTACAATGAGCAGTTCTTC

d_gene: -
abundance: -
v_gene: TRBV18
j_gene: TRBJ2-1
CDR3aa: CASSPDRTANEQFF
CDR3nt: TGTGCCAGCTCCCCCGACAGGACTGCTAATGAGCAGTTCTTC

d_gene: TRBD2
abundance: -
v_gene: TRBV7-2
j_gene: TRBJ2-3
CDR3aa: CASSLAQASGWPDTQYF
CDR3nt: TGTGCCAGCAGCTTAGCACAGGCTAGCGGGTGGCCAGATACGCAGTATTTT

d_gene: -
abundance: -
v_gene: TRBV5-6
j_gene: TRBJ2-6
CDR3aa: CASSFSLGSSGANVLTF
CDR3nt: TGTGCCAGCAGCTTTAGCCTAGGGAGCTCTGGGGCCAACGTCCTGACTTTC

d_gene: -
abundance: -
v_gene: TRBV11-2
j_gene: TRBJ2-1
CDR3aa: CASSADPSRYNEQFF
CDR3nt: TGTGCCAGCAGCGCCGATCCTAGTAGGTACAATGAGCAGTTCTTC